The 14 T cell receptor beta chains in this list originate from one sample, sequenced in a study of blood T cell repertoires in COVID-19. Here immunoSEQ multiplex PCR was the method, and the copy in TCRdb shows in-frame clones only, minus some. Of roughly 300,000 clones listed, about 85% are singletons. The sample consisted of peripheral blood. The receptors derive from a human donor in a cohort sampled during active COVID-19.

The V and J genes are TRBV6-5 and TRBJ1-5; 8 bases are shared with TRBD1. The CDR3 covers 14 residues. Trimming at V came to 5 bases and at J to 6 bases, leaving 6 bases not matched to a gene. The germline V gene encodes CDR1 MNHEY and CDR2 SVGAGI. The CDR3 loop is CASSPDRDTQPQHF. The CDR3 DNA is TGTGCCAGCAGTCCGGACAGGGACACTCAGCCCCAGCATTTT.

The chain carries TRBV10-3 and TRBJ2-1; 9 bases agree with TRBD2. With 3 bases clipped from V and 5 bases from J, the junction kept 17 bases outside the gene matches. Germline V gives CDR1 ENHRY, CDR2 SYGVKD. The CDR3 covers 19 residues. The CDR3 nucleotides read TGTGCCATCAGTGATGGGGGGAAAGCTAGCGGGGCATACAACAATGAGCAGTTCTTC. This gives the protein CAISDGGKASGAYNNEQFF.

The chain recombines TRBV7-2 with TRBJ2-7; 9 bases are shared with TRBD1. The ends lost 5 bases at V and 6 bases at J; junction bases unmatched: 14. Germline CDR1 reads SGHTA; CDR2 reads FQGNSA. This CDR3 region has 16 residues. The CDR3 loop reads CASSKAAGQGFIEQYF. The CDR3 DNA sequence: TGTGCCAGCAGCAAAGCAGCGGGACAGGGTTTCATCGAGCAGTACTTC.

This clone has only one observation. For the CDR3, the DNA is TGTGCCAGCAGTAGGACTAGCGGGAGGACCAATGAGCAGTTCTTC. Residues: CASSRTSGRTNEQFF. The chain is built from TRBV7-2 and TRBJ2-1, with 14 bases fitting TRBD2. CDR3 length: 15 amino acids. Germline trimming cut 6 bases from V and 6 bases from J; bases unmatched to any gene: 4. Germline CDR1 SGHTA, CDR2 FQGNSA.

This sequence joins TRBV24-1 and TRBJ2-3; 9 bases match TRBD2. J lost 4 bases, V lost 9 bases, and 4 bases had no gene match. Germline V gene data show CDR1 as KGHDR and CDR2 as SFDVKD. This CDR3 comprises 13 residues. CDR3 bases: TGTGCCACCGCCGCGGGAGGGTCAGATACGCAGTATTTT. This translates into CATAAGGSDTQYF.

This chain joins TRBV5-1 and TRBJ1-1; D possibly corresponds to TRBD1 (6 bases). With 0 bases removed from V and 11 bases from J, the gap between germline ends came to 14 bases. The CDR3 is 13 residues long. Per germline, CDR1 SGHRS and CDR2 YFSETQ. This CDR3 is CASSLASGGDAFF. DNA for the CDR3: TGCGCCAGCAGCTTGGCCTCTGGGGGCGATGCTTTCTTT.

This clone showed up just a few times. The V call is TRBV5-4, the J call TRBJ1-2; TRBD1 might be the D (5 bases). The CDR3 spans 13 residues. Germline values: CDR1 SGHNT, CDR2 YYREEE (reference sequence). Trimming took off 6 bases at V and 5 bases at J, with 14 bases between the two ends. CDR3 sequence (DNA): TGTGCCAGCACCCAGGGCGCCTTATATGGCTACACCTTC. Protein product: CASTQGALYGYTF.

J is TRBJ1-1 and V is TRBV21-1; the table names TRBD1, a call not compared with the DNA. TRBV21-1 is an annotated pseudogene. The CDR3 runs to 12 residues. CDR3 coding DNA: TGTGCCAGCAGCAAAGTGGGGACAGAAGCTTTCTTT. It yields the protein CASSKVGTEAFF.

The sample holds one count of this clone. The V gene is TRBV6-5, the J gene TRBJ1-1; the D is unclear. Germline V gene sequence: CDR1 MNHEY, CDR2 SVGAGI. V lost 4 bases to trimming and J lost 1 base, with 7 bases between them. The CDR3 has 13 residues. The CDR3 sequence: CASSLTRNTEAFF. For the CDR3, the DNA is TGTGCCAGCAGTTTAACAAGGAACACTGAAGCTTTCTTT.

This rearrangement joins TRBV18 to TRBJ2-7, with D perhaps matching TRBD2 (6 bases). Germline CDR1 KGHSH, CDR2 LQKENI. The CDR3 is 13 amino acids. Trimming cost V 2 bases and J 5 bases, with 10 bases left between them. The CDR3 coding sequence is TGTGCCAGCTCACCATCGGACTACCACGAGCAGTACTTC. It yields the protein CASSPSDYHEQYF.

The chain recombines TRBV18 with TRBJ1-1; D is uncertain. Germline CDR1 KGHSH, CDR2 LQKENI. With 4 bases removed from V and 1 base from J, the gap between germline ends came to 13 bases. The CDR3 is 15 residues long. The CDR3 protein is CASSQTSGRNTEAFF. The CDR3, as DNA: TGTGCCAGCTCACAAACCTCCGGGAGGAACACTGAAGCTTTCTTT.

This chain joins TRBV12-3 or TRBV12-4 and TRBJ2-1, with a weak D call TRBD1 (6 bases). Trimming removed 7 bases at V and 5 bases at J, with 12 bases between. This CDR3 region has 13 residues. The CDR3 region is CASKTPGDNEQFF. The CDR3 DNA sequence: TGTGCCAGCAAAACCCCAGGGGACAATGAGCAGTTCTTC.

This sequence joins TRBV3-1 (or the pseudogene TRBV3-2) and TRBJ2-1, with 9 bases aligning to TRBD2. The CDR3 length is 16 residues. V dropped 2 bases and J dropped 9; count of bases not matched to a gene: 11. Per germline, CDR1 LGHDT and CDR2 YNNKEL (reference sequence). The CDR3 DNA reads TGTGCCAGCAGCCAACCGACTAGCGGCCGAGACGGTGAGCAGTTCTTC. Translation: CASSQPTSGRDGEQFF.

This clone was detected only a few times. J is TRBJ2-1 and V is TRBV5-6; D not certain. The CDR3 length is 11 residues. The ends were cut back, 3 bases at V and 6 bases at J, with 4 bases in the middle. Germline V gene sequence: CDR1 SGHDT, CDR2 YYEEEE. This CDR3 is CASSSSNEQFF. As DNA, the CDR3 is TGTGCCAGCAGCTCGTCCAATGAGCAGTTCTTC.